This T cell receptor beta chain was identified during a study of blood T cell repertoires in COVID-19. Across the whole study: The United States, Italy and Spain supplied acute and convalescent COVID-19 samples. PBMCs, B-cell-depleted T cells, or T cells provided the cDNA or gDNA that made up the material.

In the original analysis: Amplification with reference gene primers provided the estimates of nucleated cell counts. Profiling relied on immunoSEQ multiplex PCR, and the TCRdb table lists in-frame clones only, not all of them. That table is the source of V, J and clone size, and D and trimming were worked out from the DNA. Found here are around 250,000 clones, roughly 84% of them singletons; the top ten hold approximately 1.5%. Germline-derived CDR1 and CDR2 are SGHTA and FQGNSA. The CDR3 is 14 amino acids. V was trimmed by 1 base and J by 0 bases, leaving 6 bases between them. The origin of this receptor is a woman in her thirties or forties who had recovered from COVID-19. The V and J genes are TRBV7-2 and TRBJ1-1; D gene ambiguous. Sequenced sample: peripheral blood. CDR3 sequence reads: CASSLVPVNTEAFF. The CDR3, as DNA: TGTGCCAGCAGCTTAGTTCCGGTGAACACTGAAGCTTTCTTT. Using reference TRBV7-2 and TRBJ1-1 for the parts outside the CDR3, the full variable domain is GAGVSQSPSNKVTEKGKDVELRCDPISGHTALYWYRQSLGQGLEFLIYFQGNSAPDKSGLPSDRFSAERTGGSVSTLTIQRTQQEDSAVYLCASSLVPVNTEAFFGQGTRLTVV.